Listed here are 3 T cell receptor beta chains from one sample, sequenced in a study of blood T cell repertoires in COVID-19. Sequenced by immunoSEQ multiplex PCR; TCRdb stores in-frame clones only, minus some. Of approximately 150,000 clones detected, 80% to 90% appear once; the ten largest clones hold about 10%. The sequenced material came from peripheral blood. These receptors all stem from a man aged 55 to 69 with active or convalescent COVID-19.

This clone has only a few counts. V gene TRBV27 combines with J gene TRBJ1-1; 7 bases line up with TRBD1. Germline lookup yields CDR1 MNHEY and CDR2 SMNVEV (reference sequence). The V gene end was trimmed by 2 bases and the J gene end by 1 base; junction bases not matched to a gene: 1. CDR3 length equals 14 residues. The CDR3 DNA reads as TGTGCCAGCAGTTTAGACAGGGCGAACACTGAAGCTTTCTTT. Its protein is CASSLDRANTEAFF.

The rearrangement uses TRBV19 and TRBJ1-5; D not resolved. The germline V and J ends were trimmed by 1 base and 4 bases, with 8 bases remaining between them. CDR1 and CDR2 from the germline V gene are LNHDA and SQIVND (reference sequence). The CDR3 has 14 residues. The CDR3 sequence: CASSIASENQPQHF. The DNA of the CDR3 is TGTGCCAGTAGTATAGCGTCTGAGAATCAGCCCCAGCATTTT.

The rearrangement joins TRBV19 to TRBJ1-4; possibly TRBD1 for D (6 bases). V was trimmed by 7 bases and J by 3 bases, leaving 12 bases between them. The CDR3 covers 14 residues. Germline V gene data show CDR1 as LNHDA and CDR2 as SQIVND (reference sequence). CDR3 DNA: TGTGCCAGTACCACCGGGACACCTAATGAAAAACTGTTTTTT. It yields the protein CASTTGTPNEKLFF.